A selection of T cell receptor beta chains follows, all from one sample in a study of early T cells in non-severe SARS-CoV-2 infection. TCRdb fed the 5' RACE reads into MiXCR, producing one record per CDR3 protein. The sample includes approximately 71,000 distinct CDR3 sequences, around 10% of them seen just once. Sequenced input: whole blood. These receptors all stem from an adult who was a healthcare worker with PCR-confirmed SARS-CoV-2 infection or an uninfected control (not recorded which). The CDR3 runs from the conserved cysteine through the conserved F or W. D genes are given only for firm matches. Part of the rows lack a size; the others show once, few, many or a class for expanded clones.

few	TRBV4-1	TRBJ2-7	TRBD2	CASSQDRAGVYEQYF	TGCGCCAGCAGCCAAGATCGAGCGGGGGTGTACGAGCAGTACTTC
many	TRBV7-9	TRBJ2-3	-	CASNQDWMSDTQYF	TGTGCCAGCAACCAGGACTGGATGTCAGATACGCAGTATTTT
-	TRBV12-3/TRBV12-4	TRBJ2-7	TRBD2	CASSLKGLASREQYF	TGTGCCAGCAGTTTGAAGGGACTAGCCTCTCGGGAGCAGTACTTC
few	TRBV2	TRBJ2-2	-	CASRGTGELFF	TGTGCCAGCAGAGGCACCGGGGAGCTGTTTTTT
few	TRBV20-1	TRBJ1-2	-	CSALTGGGNYGYTF	TGCAGTGCCTTAACCGGAGGGGGTAACTATGGCTACACCTTC
many	TRBV12-3/TRBV12-4	TRBJ2-2	-	CASSLRQANTGELFF	TGTGCCAGCAGTTTAAGGCAGGCGAACACCGGGGAGCTGTTTTTT
-	TRBV2	TRBJ2-5	-	CASSDRGALETQYF	TGTGCCAGCAGTGATCGGGGGGCGTTGGAGACCCAGTACTTC
-	TRBV20-1	TRBJ2-1	-	CSARSRDDSYNEQFF	TGCAGTGCTAGGTCCAGGGACGATTCCTACAATGAGCAGTTCTTC
few	TRBV11-2	TRBJ2-1	TRBD2	CASSHRPGLAFDEQFF	TGTGCCAGCAGCCACCGTCCGGGACTAGCGTTTGATGAGCAGTTCTTC
many	TRBV6-1	TRBJ1-2	-	CASSERLGTDYGYTF	TGTGCCAGCAGTGAAAGGCTAGGGACGGACTATGGCTACACCTTC
-	TRBV29-1	TRBJ1-1	TRBD1	CSASGRGQGIEAFF	TGCAGCGCTTCCGGTAGGGGACAGGGGATTGAAGCTTTCTTT
few	TRBV6-6	TRBJ2-1	-	CASSSRGVRGNEQFF	TGTGCCAGCAGTTCCAGGGGAGTGCGGGGCAATGAGCAGTTCTTC
few	TRBV10-3	TRBJ2-5	TRBD1	CAARTGGSGQETQYF	TGTGCCGCGCGCACAGGGGGCAGCGGGCAAGAGACCCAGTACTTC
many	TRBV11-2	TRBJ2-7	TRBD1	CASSALGQGLSEQYF	TGTGCCAGCAGCGCCTTGGGACAGGGGTTAAGCGAGCAGTACTTC
-	TRBV29-1	TRBJ2-3	-	CSVAGIPPTDTQYF	TGCAGCGTGGCAGGGATTCCCCCCACAGATACGCAGTATTTT
many	TRBV27	TRBJ2-2	-	CASSLRTGELFF	TGTGCCAGCAGTTTACGAACCGGGGAGCTGTTTTTT
-	TRBV6-6	TRBJ1-1	-	CASSYRGGKNTEAFF	TGTGCCAGCAGTTACCGTGGGGGGAAGAACACTGAAGCTTTCTTT
many	TRBV5-4	TRBJ1-6	-	CASSRISREGSPLHF	TGTGCCAGCAGCCGGATCAGCAGGGAAGGATCACCCCTCCACTTT
many	TRBV7-3	TRBJ2-1	-	CASSLVGASTYNEQFF	TGTGCCAGCAGCCTCGTAGGGGCCTCGACCTACAATGAGCAGTTCTTC
many	TRBV19	TRBJ1-5	-	CASSKRPGTKGLQPQHF	TGTGCCAGTAGTAAAAGACCCGGGACCAAGGGCCTCCAGCCCCAGCATTTT
many	TRBV11-2	TRBJ2-5	TRBD2	CASSLYRGGAAETQYF	TGTGCCAGCAGCTTATATCGCGGGGGGGCGGCGGAGACCCAGTACTTC
few	TRBV20-1	TRBJ1-2	-	CSARDLNRTAVFYGYTF	TGCAGTGCTAGAGATCTAAACCGGACAGCCGTATTCTATGGCTACACCTTC
-	TRBV5-1	TRBJ2-3	-	CASSTGQPSTDTQYF	TGCGCCAGCAGCACAGGACAGCCTAGCACAGATACGCAGTATTTT
many	TRBV3-1	TRBJ2-7	-	CASSQRMGYEQYF	TGTGCCAGCAGCCAGCGAATGGGATACGAGCAGTACTTC
few	TRBV12-3/TRBV12-4	TRBJ2-2	-	CASSSRGSNGELFF	TGTGCCAGCAGTTCTAGGGGGTCCAACGGGGAGCTGTTTTTT
many	TRBV2	TRBJ2-7	-	CATHTGGIEQYF	TGTGCCACCCATACCGGGGGCATCGAGCAGTACTTC
many	TRBV6-2/TRBV6-3	TRBJ1-2	-	CASSSFNYGYTF	TGTGCCAGCAGCTCGTTTAACTATGGCTACACCTTC
-	TRBV7-9	TRBJ2-1	TRBD2	CASSSPTSGSLSYNEQFF	TGTGCCAGCAGTTCCCCGACTAGCGGGAGCCTTTCCTACAATGAGCAGTTCTTC
many	TRBV4-2	TRBJ1-4	-	CASSQGIRAGNEKLFF	TGTGCCAGCAGCCAGGGAATAAGGGCAGGGAATGAAAAACTGTTTTTT
-	TRBV7-9	TRBJ1-1	TRBD1	CASRDKDRLNTEAFF	TGTGCCAGCAGGGATAAGGACAGGTTGAACACTGAAGCTTTCTTT
many	TRBV7-6	TRBJ2-1	TRBD2	CASSFSGQSYNEQFF	TGTGCCAGCAGCTTTAGCGGGCAATCCTACAATGAGCAGTTCTTC
few	TRBV27	TRBJ2-7	-	CASRYNTGSSYEQYF	TGTGCCAGCCGTTATAACACAGGGAGCTCCTACGAGCAGTACTTC
many	TRBV3-1	TRBJ2-7	-	CASSQVEEQYF	TGTGCCAGCAGCCAAGTGGAGGAGCAGTACTTC
-	TRBV6-2/TRBV6-3	TRBJ1-1	TRBD1	CASESRGLGTEAFF	TGTGCCAGCGAATCCAGGGGGCTGGGCACTGAAGCTTTCTTT
many	TRBV19	TRBJ2-1	-	CASSHGGAANEQFF	TGTGCCAGTAGTCACGGCGGGGCCGCGAATGAGCAGTTCTTC
-	TRBV7-9	TRBJ1-4	-	CASSLNQGREKLFF	TGTGCCAGCAGCTTAAACCAGGGGCGAGAAAAACTGTTTTTT